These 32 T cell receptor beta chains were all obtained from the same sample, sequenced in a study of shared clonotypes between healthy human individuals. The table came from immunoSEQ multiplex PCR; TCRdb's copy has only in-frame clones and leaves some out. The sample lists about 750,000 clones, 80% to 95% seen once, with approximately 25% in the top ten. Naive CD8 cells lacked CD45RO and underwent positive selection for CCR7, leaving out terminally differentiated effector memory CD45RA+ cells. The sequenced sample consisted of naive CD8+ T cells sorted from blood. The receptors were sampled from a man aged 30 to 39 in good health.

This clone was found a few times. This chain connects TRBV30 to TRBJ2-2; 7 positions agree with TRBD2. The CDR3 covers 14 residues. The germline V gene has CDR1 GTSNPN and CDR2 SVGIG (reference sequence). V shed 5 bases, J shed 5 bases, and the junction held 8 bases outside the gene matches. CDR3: CAWFTSEGTGELFF. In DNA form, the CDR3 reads TGTGCCTGGTTTACTAGCGAGGGAACCGGGGAGCTGTTTTTT.

For the CDR3, the DNA is TGTGCCATCAGTGGCACTAGCACAGATACGCAGTATTTT. Protein sequence: CAISGTSTDTQYF. V usage is TRBV10-3 and J usage is TRBJ2-3; D not resolved. CDR1 is ENHRY, CDR2 SYGVKD, per germline. Deletions cut 4 bases from V and 0 bases from J, with 5 bases between. The CDR3 runs 13 residues.

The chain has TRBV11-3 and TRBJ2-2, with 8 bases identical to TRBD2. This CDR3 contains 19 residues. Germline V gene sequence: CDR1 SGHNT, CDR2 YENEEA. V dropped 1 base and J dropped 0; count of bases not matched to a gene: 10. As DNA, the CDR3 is TGTGCCAGCAGCTTAGTATGGACTAGCCTGGTTTCGAACACCGGGGAGCTGTTTTTT. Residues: CASSLVWTSLVSNTGELFF.

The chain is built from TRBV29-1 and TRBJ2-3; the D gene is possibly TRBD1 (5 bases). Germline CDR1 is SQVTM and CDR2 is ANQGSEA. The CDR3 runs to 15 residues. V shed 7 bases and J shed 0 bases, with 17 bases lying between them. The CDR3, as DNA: TGCAGCGCTCAAACGGGCAGGGCTAGCACAGATACGCAGTATTTT. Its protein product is CSAQTGRASTDTQYF.

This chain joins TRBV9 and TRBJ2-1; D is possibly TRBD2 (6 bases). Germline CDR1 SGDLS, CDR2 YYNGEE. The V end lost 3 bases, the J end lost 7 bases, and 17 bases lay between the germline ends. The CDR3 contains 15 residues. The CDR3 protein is CASSEYFGTQNEQFF. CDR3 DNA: TGTGCCAGCAGCGAGTATTTCGGGACTCAGAATGAGCAGTTCTTC.

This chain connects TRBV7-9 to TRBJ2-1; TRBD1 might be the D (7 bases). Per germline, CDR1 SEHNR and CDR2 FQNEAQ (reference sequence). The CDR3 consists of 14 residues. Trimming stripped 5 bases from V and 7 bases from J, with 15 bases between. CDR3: CASSPTGRRNEQFF. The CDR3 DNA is TGTGCCAGCAGCCCGACAGGGAGGAGGAATGAGCAGTTCTTC.

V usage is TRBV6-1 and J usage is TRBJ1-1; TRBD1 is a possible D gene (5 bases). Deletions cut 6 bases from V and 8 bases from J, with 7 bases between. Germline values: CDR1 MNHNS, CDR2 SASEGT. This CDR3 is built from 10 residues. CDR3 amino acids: CASRGPEAFF. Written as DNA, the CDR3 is TGTGCCAGCAGGGGACCCGAAGCTTTCTTT.

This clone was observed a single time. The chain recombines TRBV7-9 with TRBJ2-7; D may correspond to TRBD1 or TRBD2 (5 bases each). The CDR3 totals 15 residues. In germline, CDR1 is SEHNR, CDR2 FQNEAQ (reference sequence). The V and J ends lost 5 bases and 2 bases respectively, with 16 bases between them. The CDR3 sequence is CASSPIQGRTYEQYF. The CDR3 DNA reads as TGTGCCAGCAGCCCCATCCAGGGACGAACCTACGAGCAGTACTTC.

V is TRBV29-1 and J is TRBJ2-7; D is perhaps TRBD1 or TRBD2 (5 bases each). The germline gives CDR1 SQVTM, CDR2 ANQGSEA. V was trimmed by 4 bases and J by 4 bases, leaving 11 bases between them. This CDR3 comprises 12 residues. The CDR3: CSVAGTEYEQYF. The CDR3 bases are TGCAGCGTTGCCGGGACGGAGTACGAGCAGTACTTC.

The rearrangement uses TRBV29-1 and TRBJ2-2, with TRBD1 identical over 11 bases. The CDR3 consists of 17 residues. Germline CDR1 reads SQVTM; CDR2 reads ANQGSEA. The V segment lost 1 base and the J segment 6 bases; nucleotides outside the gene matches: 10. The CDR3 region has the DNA TGCAGCGTTGAAGGCCAGGACAGGGGGCGCCTGTCCGGGGAGCTGTTTTTT. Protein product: CSVEGQDRGRLSGELFF.

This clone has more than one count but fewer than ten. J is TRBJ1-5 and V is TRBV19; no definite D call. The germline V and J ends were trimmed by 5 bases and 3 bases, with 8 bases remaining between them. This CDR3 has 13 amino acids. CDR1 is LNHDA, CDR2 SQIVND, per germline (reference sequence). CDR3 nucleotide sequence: TGTGCCAGTAGTCCTTACCTCAATCAGCCCCAGCATTTT. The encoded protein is CASSPYLNQPQHF.

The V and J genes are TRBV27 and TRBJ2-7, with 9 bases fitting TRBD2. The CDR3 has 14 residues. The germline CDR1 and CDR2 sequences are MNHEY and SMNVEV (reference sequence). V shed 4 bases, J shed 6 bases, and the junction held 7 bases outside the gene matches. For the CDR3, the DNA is TGTGCCAGCAGTTCACCGGGACTAGCTTTCGAGCAGTACTTC. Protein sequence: CASSSPGLAFEQYF.

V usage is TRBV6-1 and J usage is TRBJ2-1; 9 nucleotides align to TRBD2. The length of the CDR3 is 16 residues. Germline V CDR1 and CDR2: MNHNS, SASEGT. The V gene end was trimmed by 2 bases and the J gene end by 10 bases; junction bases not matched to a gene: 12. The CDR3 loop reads CASSEIAGEYEEEQFF. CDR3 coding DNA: TGTGCCAGCAGTGAAATAGCGGGAGAATACGAAGAAGAGCAGTTCTTC.

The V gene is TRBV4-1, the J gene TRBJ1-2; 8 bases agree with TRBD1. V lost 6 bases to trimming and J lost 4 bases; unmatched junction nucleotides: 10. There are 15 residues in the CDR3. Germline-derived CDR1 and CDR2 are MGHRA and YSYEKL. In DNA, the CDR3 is TGCGCCAGCAGTCGACAACAGGGGGATGTCTATGGCTACACCTTC. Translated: CASSRQQGDVYGYTF.

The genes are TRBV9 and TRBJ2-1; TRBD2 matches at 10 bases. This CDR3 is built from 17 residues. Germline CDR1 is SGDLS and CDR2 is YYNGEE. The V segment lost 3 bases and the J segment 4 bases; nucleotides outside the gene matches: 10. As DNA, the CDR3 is TGTGCCAGCAGCGCCAACCGGGGACTAGCGACTTACAATGAGCAGTTCTTC. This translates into CASSANRGLATYNEQFF.

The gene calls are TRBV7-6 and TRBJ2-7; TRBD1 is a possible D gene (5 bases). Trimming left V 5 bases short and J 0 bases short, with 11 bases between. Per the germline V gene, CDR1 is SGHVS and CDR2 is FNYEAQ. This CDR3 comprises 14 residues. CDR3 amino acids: CASSQADSSYEQYF. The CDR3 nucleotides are TGTGCCAGCAGCCAGGCAGACAGCTCCTACGAGCAGTACTTC.

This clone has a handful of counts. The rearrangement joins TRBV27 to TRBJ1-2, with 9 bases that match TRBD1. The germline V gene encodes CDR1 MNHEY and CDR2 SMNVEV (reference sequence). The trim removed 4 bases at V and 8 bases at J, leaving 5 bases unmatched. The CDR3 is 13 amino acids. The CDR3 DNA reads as TGTGCCAGCAGTTGGACAGGGGTTGAAGGCTACACCTTC. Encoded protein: CASSWTGVEGYTF.

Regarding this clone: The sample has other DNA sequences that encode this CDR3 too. For the CDR3, the DNA is TGTGCCAGCAGTTTAAGGGTTTCCTACGAGCAGTACTTC. Encoded protein: CASSLRVSYEQYF. This chain uses TRBV27 with TRBJ2-7; D gene ambiguous. The length of the CDR3 is 13 residues. Per germline, CDR1 MNHEY and CDR2 SMNVEV (reference sequence). V was cut by 2 bases and J by 1 base, with 6 bases left in between.

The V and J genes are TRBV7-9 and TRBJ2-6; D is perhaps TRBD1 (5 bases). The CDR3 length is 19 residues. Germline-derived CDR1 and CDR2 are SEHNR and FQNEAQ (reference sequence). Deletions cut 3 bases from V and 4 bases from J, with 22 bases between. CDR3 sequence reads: CASSFEFETARSGANVLTF. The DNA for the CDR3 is TGTGCCAGCAGCTTCGAATTTGAGACAGCCAGAAGCGGGGCCAACGTCCTGACTTTC.

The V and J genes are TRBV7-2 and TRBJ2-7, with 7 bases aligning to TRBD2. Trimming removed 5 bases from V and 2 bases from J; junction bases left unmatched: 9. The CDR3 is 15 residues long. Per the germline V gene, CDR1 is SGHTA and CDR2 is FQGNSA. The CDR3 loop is CASSTSGLVTYEQYF. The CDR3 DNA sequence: TGTGCCAGCAGCACAAGCGGACTAGTCACCTACGAGCAGTACTTC.

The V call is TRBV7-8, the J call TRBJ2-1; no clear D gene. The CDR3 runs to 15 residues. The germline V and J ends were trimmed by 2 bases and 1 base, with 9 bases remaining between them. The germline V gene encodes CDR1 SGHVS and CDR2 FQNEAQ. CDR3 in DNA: TGTGCCAGCAGCTTACGGCGGAAATCCTACAATGAGCAGTTCTTC. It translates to CASSLRRKSYNEQFF.

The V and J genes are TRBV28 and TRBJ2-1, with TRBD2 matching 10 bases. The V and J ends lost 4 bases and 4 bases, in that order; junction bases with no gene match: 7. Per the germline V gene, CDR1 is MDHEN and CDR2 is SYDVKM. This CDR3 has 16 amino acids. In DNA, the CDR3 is TGTGCCAGCAGTTCCTTACTAGCGGGACTATACAATGAGCAGTTCTTC. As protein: CASSSLLAGLYNEQFF.

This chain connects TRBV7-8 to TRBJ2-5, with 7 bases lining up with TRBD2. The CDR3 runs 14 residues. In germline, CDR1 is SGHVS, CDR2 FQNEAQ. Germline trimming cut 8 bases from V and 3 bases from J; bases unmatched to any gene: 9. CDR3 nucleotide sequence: TGTGCCAGCTGGGGGGGGAAAATCGAAGAGACCCAGTACTTC. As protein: CASWGGKIEETQYF.

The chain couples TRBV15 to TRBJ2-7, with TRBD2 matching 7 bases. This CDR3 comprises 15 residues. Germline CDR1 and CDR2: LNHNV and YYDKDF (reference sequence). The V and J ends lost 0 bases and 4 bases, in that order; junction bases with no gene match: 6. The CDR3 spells CATSRDRGLGYEQYF. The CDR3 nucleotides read TGTGCCACCAGCAGAGATCGAGGACTAGGATACGAGCAGTACTTC.

CDR3 loop: CASSNGMGPYEQYF. In DNA form, the CDR3 reads TGCGCCAGCAGCAACGGGATGGGACCCTACGAGCAGTACTTC. J is TRBJ2-7 and V is TRBV5-1; D may match TRBD1 or TRBD2 (5 bases each). CDR3 length: 14 residues. The germline gives CDR1 SGHRS, CDR2 YFSETQ. V lost 4 bases, J lost 2 bases, and 13 bases lay in between. The whole variable domain, remainder taken from reference TRBV5-1 and TRBJ2-7, is KAGVTQTPRYLIKTRGQQVTLSCSPISGHRSVSWYQQTPGQGLQFLFEYFSETQRNKGNFPGRFSGRQFSNSRSEMNVSTLELGDSALYLCASSNGMGPYEQYFGPGTRLTVT.

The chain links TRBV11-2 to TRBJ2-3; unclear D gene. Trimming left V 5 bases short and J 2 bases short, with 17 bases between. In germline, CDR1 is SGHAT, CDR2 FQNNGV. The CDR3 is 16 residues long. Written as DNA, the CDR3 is TGTGCCAGCAGCCCCCTCTTAGCCCCCCTCACAGATACGCAGTATTTT. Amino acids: CASSPLLAPLTDTQYF.

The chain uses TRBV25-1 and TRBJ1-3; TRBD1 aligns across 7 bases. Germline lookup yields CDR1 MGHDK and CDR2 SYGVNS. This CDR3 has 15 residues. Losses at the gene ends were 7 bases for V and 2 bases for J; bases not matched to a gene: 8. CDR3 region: CASTDPGTAGNTIYF. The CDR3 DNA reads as TGTGCCAGCACTGACCCCGGGACAGCTGGAAACACCATATATTTT.

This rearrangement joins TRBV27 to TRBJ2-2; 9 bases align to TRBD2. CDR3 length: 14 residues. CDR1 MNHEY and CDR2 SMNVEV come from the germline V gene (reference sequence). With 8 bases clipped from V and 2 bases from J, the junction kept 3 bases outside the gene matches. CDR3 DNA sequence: TGTGCCAGCGCGGGGGGGATAAACACCGGGGAGCTGTTTTTT. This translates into CASAGGINTGELFF.

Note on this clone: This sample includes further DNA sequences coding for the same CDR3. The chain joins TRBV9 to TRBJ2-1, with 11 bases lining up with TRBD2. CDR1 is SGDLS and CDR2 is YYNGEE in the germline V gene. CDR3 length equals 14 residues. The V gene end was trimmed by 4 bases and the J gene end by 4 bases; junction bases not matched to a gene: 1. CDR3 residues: CASSLAGGYNEQFF. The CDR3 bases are TGTGCCAGCAGCCTAGCGGGAGGTTACAATGAGCAGTTCTTC.

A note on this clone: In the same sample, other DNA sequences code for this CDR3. CDR3 region: CASSLRGDTEAFF. CDR3 coding DNA: TGTGCCAGCAGTCTCAGGGGAGACACTGAAGCTTTCTTT. The chain has TRBV9 and TRBJ1-1; D perhaps matches TRBD1 (6 bases). V was pared by 5 bases and J by 3 bases, with 11 bases between. This CDR3 is built from 13 residues. From germline, CDR1 is SGDLS and CDR2 YYNGEE.

The CDR3 DNA reads TGTGCCATCACCGAAGGTGGGGGGCGTCTCTCATATAGCACAGATACGCAGTATTTT. Translating gives CAITEGGGRLSYSTDTQYF. The chain is built from TRBV10-3 and TRBJ2-3, with D perhaps TRBD1 or TRBD2 (6 bases each). The V gene's germline CDR1 is ENHRY and CDR2 SYGVKD. This CDR3 comprises 19 residues. Trimming pared 7 bases from V and 0 bases from J, leaving 26 bases between.

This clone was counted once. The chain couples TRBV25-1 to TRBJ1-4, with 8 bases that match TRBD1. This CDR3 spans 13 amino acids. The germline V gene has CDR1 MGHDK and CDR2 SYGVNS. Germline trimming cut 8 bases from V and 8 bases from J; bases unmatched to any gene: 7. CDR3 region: CASGTGSGEKLFF. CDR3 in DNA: TGTGCCAGCGGGACAGGATCTGGGGAAAAACTGTTTTTT.